This T cell receptor beta chain was found in a study of response to subunit inactivated influenza vaccine. Study findings and constraints: Each seasonal flu vaccination may recruit only limited new T cells, authors suggested.

The CDR3 sequence is 18 residues long. In germline, CDR1 is LNHDA, CDR2 SQIVND (reference sequence). J gave up 0 bases and V 6 bases, and 16 bases lay outside the gene matches. TCRdb reanalysed the RT-PCR reads using MiXCR and keeps one entry per CDR3 protein. Counted here are over 300,000 distinct CDR3 sequences, roughly a fifth occurring once; the ten biggest clones make up roughly 10%. This clonotype turned up a few times. The antigen is undetermined. This TCR was recovered from a man between 50 and 69 years old who received an inactivated influenza vaccine. The material sequenced was PBMCs from blood, taken approximately 22 months after vaccination. The chain uses TRBV19 and TRBJ1-1, with TRBD1 identical over 7 bases. CDR3 sequence: CASSTGDRAPFLNTEAFF. DNA of the CDR3: TGTGCCAGTAGCACAGGCGACAGGGCCCCGTTTCTGAACACTGAAGCTTTCTTT.